This is a list of T cell receptor beta chains from one sample in a study of cytomegalovirus exposure and HLA in healthy donors. Sequencing was performed with immunoSEQ multiplex PCR; in TCRdb, only in-frame clones are kept and a portion is missing. This sample carries under 85,000 clones, 94% of them seen once, and the ten largest clones take 2.1%. The sequencing sample was made of PBMCs. The receptors stem from a woman aged 18-29 years in good health and CMV-seronegative. Both conserved end residues are part of each CDR3. Clone size, where shown, is once, few, many, or a class for clones that have expanded.

>-|13|TRBV11-2
CASSHGFSYEQYF
>-|11|TRBV7-2
CASRWYTGQFF
>-|15|TRBV27
CASSLSTGGGTEAFF
>few|14|TRBV10-3
CAISGDRGNQPQHF
>-|14|TRBV11-2
CASSFGTGWYEQYF
>-|15|TRBV2
CASSEWSGGVHEQFF
>-|16|TRBV5-1
CASSFEGRQSTDTQYF
>-|14|TRBV11-3
CASSLSGTGNEQYF
>once|15|TRBV2
CASSRTGGASSEAFF
>-|18|TRBV11-3
CASSYGTSGRAEEETQYF
>-|16|TRBV9
CASSAQGTRSYNEQFF
>-|14|TRBV7-3
CASSLTANQETQYF
>-|18|TRBV15
CATSREGWGQGSNQPQHF
>-|13|TRBV30
CAWSPSALEALFF
>-|16|TRBV25-1
CASSEASGSSYNEQFF
>-|16|TRBV28
CASSSRSGSSYNEQFF
>-|15|TRBV12-5
CASGSSVGANYGYTF
>-|12|TRBV5-4
CASSWSQTEAFF
>-|14|TRBV2
CASRPRQSQETQYF
>-|14|TRBV6-5
CASSPPQGRDEAFF
>-|15|TRBV7-7
CASSLGGDREETQYF
>-|16|TRBV9
CASSVLGGVSTDTQYF
>once|15|TRBV4-1
CASSQVPRDQETQYF
>-|16|TRBV4-3
CASSQDPRASVETQYF
>-|13|TRBV30
CASATSGIGELFF
>-|18|TRBV5-5
CASSLTPPGQGLGREQYF
>-|14|TRBV14
CASSQVGGSHEQYF
>-|15|TRBV11-2
CASSSPGSTIYEQYF
>-|20|TRBV18
CASSQLHLSGGGSSYNEQFF